This TCR beta chain was recovered during a study of T cells in Graves' hyperthyroidism and ophthalmopathy. Whole-study context: Peripheral blood was collected at initial diagnosis, before any treatment.

Regarding the study as a whole: Expanded thyroid clonotypes (above 0.001) were mostly also found in blood.

Of note for this clonotype: What it binds is not known.

Amplification of TCR beta CDR3 regions was performed using RNA transcripts as template. The HTBI set primed first-round TCR CDR3 RT-PCR. TCRdb reprocessed the multiplex PCR reads via MiXCR and lists one record per CDR3 protein. The sample holds approximately 570,000 distinct CDR3 sequences, just under 20% seen once. The source material was blood. The sequence was collected from a man aged 40-49 years with Graves' ophthalmopathy.

Here the CDR3 reads CSARRGNYGYTF. The CDR3 bases are TGCAGTGCTAGAAGGGGGAACTATGGCTACACCTTC. The chain has TRBV20-1 and TRBJ1-2, with D tentatively TRBD1 (6 bases). The germline gives CDR1 DFQATT, CDR2 SNEGSKA (reference sequence). The length of the CDR3 is 12 residues. V dropped 2 bases and J dropped 2 bases, with 6 bases sitting between them.